Sequencing of this T cell receptor (beta chain) was carried out in a study of blood T cell repertoires in COVID-19. Study in general: In each case, the material was cDNA or gDNA derived from T cells, B-cell-depleted T cells, or PBMCs.

In this sample, this clone turned up a few times. Grouping used clinical history reported by participants in a survey and questionnaire. The table came from immunoSEQ multiplex PCR; TCRdb's copy has only in-frame clones and leaves some out. The sample yields some 330,000 clones, approximately 87% seen once. This sequence was found in a man aged 35-49 years in a cohort exposed to, infected with or recovered from COVID-19 (not recorded which). Material: PBMCs or T cells enriched from blood (not recorded which).

The CDR3: CASSQDHLGVIDNEQFF. In nucleotides, the CDR3 is TGTGCCAGCAGCCAAGATCACTTGGGAGTGATAGACAATGAGCAGTTCTTC. V usage is TRBV14 and J usage is TRBJ2-1, with a weak D call TRBD2 (5 bases). The CDR3 spans 17 residues. CDR1 is SGHDN, CDR2 FVKESK, per germline. Trimming stripped 0 bases from V and 5 bases from J, with 17 bases between.